This T cell receptor beta chain was documented in a study of beta chain features in type 1 diabetes. About this clone itself: Its antigen is unknown.

Whole-study results and caveats: Moderately but significantly shorter TCRB CDR3s were found in Type 1 diabetes patients in all four CD4+ subsets.

Expressed TCRB transcripts were sequenced after all isolated RNA was converted to cDNA. Clones were sequenced by immunoSEQ multiplex PCR, and TCRdb holds only the in-frame ones, with some missing. The data hold hundreds of thousands of clones, with around 15% observed a single time. Germline lookup yields CDR1 SGHRS and CDR2 YFSETQ. V lost 4 bases, J lost 5 bases, and 12 bases stayed unmatched. The CDR3 has 16 amino acids. This sequence joins TRBV5-1 and TRBJ1-1, with 9 bases identical to TRBD1. Sample: naive CD4+ T cells from blood. The sequence came from a man aged 18 to 30 with type 1 diabetes. The chain's CDR3 is CASSGRGTGPRTEAFF. The CDR3 DNA reads TGCGCCAGCAGCGGTCGCGGGACAGGGCCTCGGACTGAAGCTTTCTTT.